These T cell receptor beta chains were read from a single sample in a study of blood T cell repertoires in COVID-19. The data were produced by immunoSEQ multiplex PCR, yet TCRdb's version contains in-frame clones alone and is incomplete. This sample carries about 200,000 clones, over 75% of them seen once, and the ten largest clones take about 3.3%. The source material was peripheral blood. These receptors came from a man between 60 and 75 years old with acute or convalescent COVID-19. The CDR3 runs from the conserved cysteine through the conserved F or W. The order of the fields is J gene, clone size, D gene, V gene, CDR3 DNA, CDR3 protein. D genes are given only for firm matches. Size is omitted from some rows. Given values are once, few, many or a class for expanded clones.

>TRBJ2-3|NA|NA|TRBV9
TGTGCCAGCAGCGTGCGGGCTTTAGGGGATACGCAGTATTTT
CASSVRALGDTQYF
>TRBJ2-1|NA|NA|TRBV5-1
TGCGCCAGCAGCAATACAGTCGCGAGATACAATGAGCAGTTCTTC
CASSNTVARYNEQFF
>TRBJ2-1|once|NA|TRBV19
TGTGCCAGTAGTCAGGGCAGGTACAATGAGCAGTTCTTC
CASSQGRYNEQFF
>TRBJ1-2|NA|TRBD1|TRBV15
TGTGCCACCAGCGGCGTCCGTCCCGGGACAGGGGCCTATGGCTACACCTTC
CATSGVRPGTGAYGYTF
>TRBJ2-1|NA|NA|TRBV14
TGTGCCAGCAGCCCATCCCAGGGTAATGAGCAGTTCTTC
CASSPSQGNEQFF
>TRBJ2-5|few|NA|TRBV7-2
TGTGCCAGCAGCCCAGTCCAGCGAGAGACCCAGTACTTC
CASSPVQRETQYF
>TRBJ1-5|NA|NA|TRBV27
TGTGCCAGCAGGACACAGGGTCTGGATCGCAATCAGCCCCAGCATTTT
CASRTQGLDRNQPQHF
>TRBJ2-3|NA|NA|TRBV4-2
TGTGCCAGCAGCCAAGGCCAGGGTGGGGATACGCAGTATTTT
CASSQGQGGDTQYF
>TRBJ1-6|NA|NA|TRBV10-3
TGTGCCATCTCCCGGGGGGGAGGGAATTCACCCCTCCACTTT
CAISRGGGNSPLHF
>TRBJ2-5|NA|NA|TRBV25-1
TGTGCCAGCAGTGAGGAGCAAGGCGGCCGGGGGACCCAGTACTTC
CASSEEQGGRGTQYF
>TRBJ2-7|NA|TRBD2|TRBV28
TGTGCCAGCAGTCCTTCTACTAGCGCGACCTACGAGCAGTACTTC
CASSPSTSATYEQYF
>TRBJ2-5|NA|TRBD2|TRBV7-7
TGTGCTAGCAGCTCTGAACTGACTAGCGGACAAGAGACCCAGTACTTC
CASSSELTSGQETQYF
>TRBJ1-2|NA|TRBD1|TRBV27
TGTGCCAGCAGGGAAACCGGGACAGGGATTTCCTATGGCTACACCTTC
CASRETGTGISYGYTF
>TRBJ2-7|NA|TRBD2|TRBV18
TGTGCCAGCTCACAAACGGGGACTACCCTGTCCCCCCACGAGCAGTACTTC
CASSQTGTTLSPHEQYF
>TRBJ2-7|NA|NA|TRBV7-9
TGTGCCAGCAGCTCCTACGGTGGGGGCGGCGAGCAGTACTTC
CASSSYGGGGEQYF
>TRBJ2-7|NA|NA|TRBV6-5
TGTGCCAGCACCTACAAGGGGTGGAGCTCCTACGAGCAGTACTTC
CASTYKGWSSYEQYF
>TRBJ2-7|NA|NA|TRBV28
TGTGCCAGCAGTTTATCTGGAGGGGGCTGGGACGAGCAGTACTTC
CASSLSGGGWDEQYF
>TRBJ1-5|NA|NA|TRBV2
TGTGCCAGCAGTGAATTAGGGCAGGGAGGACAGCCCCAGCATTTT
CASSELGQGGQPQHF
>TRBJ2-1|NA|NA|TRBV4-2
TGTGCCAGCAGCCAAGATCCTGGGCGGGTAAACAATGAGCAGTTCTTC
CASSQDPGRVNNEQFF
>TRBJ2-7|NA|NA|TRBV5-4
TGTGCCAGCAGCTTGTATACAGGGAGCTCCTACGAGCAGTACTTC
CASSLYTGSSYEQYF
>TRBJ2-7|NA|NA|TRBV27
TGTGCCAGCAGTTTATCGCACAGGGAGGGCTACTCCTACGAGCAGTACTTC
CASSLSHREGYSYEQYF
>TRBJ2-3|NA|TRBD2|TRBV18
TGTGCCAGCTCACCGCTTGGGGGAGCGGGAGGAGATACGCAGTATTTT
CASSPLGGAGGDTQYF
>TRBJ2-7|NA|NA|TRBV3-1/TRBV3-2
TGTGCCAGCAGCCACCTAGGACAGAAAGGCTACGAGCAGTACTTC
CASSHLGQKGYEQYF
>TRBJ1-6|NA|NA|TRBV7-6
TGTGCCAGCAGCCTGACAGCGGGGGGTTCACCCCTCCACTTT
CASSLTAGGSPLHF
>TRBJ2-7|NA|TRBD2|TRBV14
TGTGCCAGCAGCCAGGCGAGGACTAGCGGGAGATTTCTATACGAGCAGTACTTC
CASSQARTSGRFLYEQYF
>TRBJ2-2|NA|NA|TRBV7-9
TGTGCCAGCAGCCTCACGGGGCGCAGGGGCAGGCGCACCGGGGAGCTGTTTTTT
CASSLTGRRGRRTGELFF